The subject of this entry is one T cell receptor beta chain. What it binds is unknown. The sample comes from a study of post-analysis software for immune sequencing data. Points from the study as a whole: Among roughly 5 TRBV segments more frequent in patients than controls were TRBV5-6, TRBV5-1 and TRBV20-1.

Unique molecular identifiers were present in the TCR beta cDNA libraries. One entry per CDR3 protein results from TCRdb running MiXCR on the PCR reads. The profile covers roughly 800,000 distinct CDR3 sequences, with roughly 27% appearing a single time and 0.56% taken by the ten largest. Germline CDR1 reads SGHDN; CDR2 reads FVKESK. The CDR3 is made up of 12 amino acids. The V end was cut by 4 bases, the J end by 10 bases, with 13 bases between. This sequence was found in a girl under 18 with multiple sclerosis. The chain has TRBV14 and TRBJ1-2; tentative D call: TRBD1 (6 bases). What was sequenced was blood. CDR3 loop: CASSPGHFSYTF. The CDR3 nucleotides are TGTGCCAGCAGCCCGGGACATTTCTCCTACACCTTC.